These 30 T cell receptor beta chains were sequenced from one sample in a study of T cell changes during pregnancy in multiple sclerosis. Only in-frame clones appear in the TCRdb table, and some are missing; sequencing was by immunoSEQ multiplex PCR. The sample consists of 30,000 to 45,000 clones, 91% of them appearing once. The source material was CD4+ T cells from peripheral blood mononuclear cells, sampled in the second trimester of pregnancy. Receptors originate from a female donor in good health, enrolled as a control in a pregnancy study.

The chain combines TRBV30 with TRBJ1-4, with 9 nucleotides matching TRBD1. The CDR3 is 14 amino acids. Trimming cost V 5 bases and J 4 bases; bases outside gene matches: 5. CDR1 and CDR2 from the germline V gene are GTSNPN and SVGIG (reference sequence). The CDR3 is CAWSPGQGNEKLFF. CDR3 DNA: TGTGCCTGGTCTCCGGGACAGGGTAATGAAAAACTGTTTTTT.

This rearrangement joins TRBV6-6 to TRBJ1-1, with 7 positions matching TRBD1. J lost 0 bases, V lost 4 bases, and 8 bases had no gene match. The CDR3 has 16 amino acids. Germline V CDR1 and CDR2: MNHNY, SVGAGI (reference sequence). The CDR3 protein is CASSSPSTGLNTEAFF. CDR3 bases: TGTGCCAGCAGTTCGCCATCGACAGGGTTGAACACTGAAGCTTTCTTT.

This chain links TRBV9 with TRBJ1-3, with 11 bases lining up with TRBD1. Per germline, CDR1 SGDLS and CDR2 YYNGEE. The CDR3 extends over 17 amino acids. Losses at the gene ends were 3 bases for V and 4 bases for J; bases not matched to a gene: 9. This CDR3 is CASSAFPGQGVGNTIYF. Written as DNA, the CDR3 is TGTGCCAGCAGCGCGTTCCCGGGACAGGGGGTCGGAAACACCATATATTTT.

This chain uses TRBV10-3 with TRBJ2-1; 9 positions match TRBD1. V gave up 4 bases and J gave up 4 bases; unmatched junction bases: 5. The CDR3 is 15 residues long. The germline V gene encodes CDR1 ENHRY and CDR2 SYGVKD. This CDR3 is CAISARGQGYNEQFF. In DNA, the CDR3 is TGTGCCATCAGTGCCCGGGGACAGGGTTACAATGAGCAGTTCTTC.

The rearrangement uses TRBV10-3 and TRBJ2-7; a weak D match, TRBD2 (6 bases). V was clipped by 0 bases and J by 0 bases, with 9 bases between them. Germline V CDR1 and CDR2: ENHRY, SYGVKD. The CDR3 is 15 residues long. The CDR3 sequence is CAISESREYSYEQYF. As DNA, the CDR3 is TGTGCCATCAGTGAGTCGCGGGAATACTCCTACGAGCAGTACTTC.

This clone appeared once. V and J are TRBV29-1 and TRBJ2-3, with D possibly being TRBD2 (5 bases). This CDR3 is 15 amino acids long. V shed 5 bases and J shed 0 bases, with 15 bases lying between them. Per the germline V gene, CDR1 is SQVTM and CDR2 is ANQGSEA. DNA of the CDR3: TGCAGCGTTCCCATTATGAGGGTTAGCACAGATACGCAGTATTTT. Translation gives CSVPIMRVSTDTQYF.

The genes are TRBV7-8 and TRBJ2-7; 9 nucleotides agree with TRBD2. The J segment lost 0 bases and the V segment lost 5 bases, leaving 5 bases of the junction unmatched. Per the germline V gene, CDR1 is SGHVS and CDR2 is FQNEAQ. This CDR3 spans 15 amino acids. CDR3 sequence: CASSPRGGGSYEQYF. The CDR3 nucleotides are TGTGCCAGCAGCCCGCGGGGGGGAGGCTCCTACGAGCAGTACTTC. The complete variable domain, with remaining parts taken from reference TRBV7-8 and TRBJ2-7, reads GAGVSQSPRYKVAKRGQDVALRCDPISGHVSLFWYQQALGQGPEFLTYFQNEAQLDKSGLPSDRFFAERPEGSVSTLKIQRTQQEDSAVYLCASSPRGGGSYEQYFGPGTRLTVT.

Regarding this clone: A junction end diverges from the germline sequence, so it may reflect a read error. The chain employs TRBV9 and TRBJ2-4; D might be TRBD2 (6 bases). Germline CDR1 reads SGDLS; CDR2 reads YYNGEE. This CDR3 spans 15 amino acids. This CDR3 is CASSVGSLGWGGVNF. The CDR3 coding sequence is TGTGCCAGCAGCGTAGGAAGCCTCGGGTGGGGAGGTGTGAACTTC.

The rearrangement uses TRBV5-4 and TRBJ2-7; D perhaps matches TRBD2 (5 bases). The CDR3 covers 15 residues. Looked up from germline, CDR1 is SGHNT and CDR2 is YYREEE (reference sequence). Trimming removed 0 bases from V and 2 bases from J, with 12 bases in between. This CDR3 reads CASSLGASLTYEQYF. CDR3 coding DNA: TGTGCCAGCAGCTTGGGAGCTAGCTTAACCTACGAGCAGTACTTC.

V is TRBV28 and J is TRBJ2-1, with 10 bases lining up with TRBD2. V was clipped by 6 bases and J by 1 base; unmatched bases: 6. The CDR3 runs 16 residues. Germline V lookup: CDR1 MDHEN, CDR2 SYDVKM. The CDR3 nucleotides read TGTGCCAGCAGCCTTGCGGGACTAGCGTCCTACAATGAGCAGTTCTTC. This sequence encodes CASSLAGLASYNEQFF.

The rearrangement joins TRBV30 to TRBJ2-7; 8 bases agree with TRBD2. The CDR3 contains 15 residues. Germline CDR1 GTSNPN, CDR2 SVGIG (reference sequence). With 1 base clipped from V and 2 bases from J, the junction kept 7 bases outside the gene matches. The chain's CDR3 is CAWSAVGAGAYEQYF. The CDR3 region has the DNA TGTGCCTGGAGTGCCGTTGGAGCGGGGGCCTACGAGCAGTACTTC.

The genes are TRBV2 and TRBJ2-7, with a possible D match to TRBD2 (6 bases). Germline V lookup: CDR1 SNHLY, CDR2 FYNNEI. Trimming pared 6 bases from V and 0 bases from J, leaving 12 bases between. The CDR3 length is 14 residues. The CDR3 region has the DNA TGTGCCAGCAGGCGGGACCTAAGCTCCTACGAGCAGTACTTC. Residues: CASRRDLSSYEQYF.

This clone was seen only once. The rearrangement links TRBV6-1 to TRBJ2-5; D is perhaps TRBD2 (7 bases). The CDR3 consists of 14 residues. The V gene's germline CDR1 is MNHNS and CDR2 SASEGT. V lost 7 bases to trimming and J lost 2 bases, with 14 bases between them. The CDR3 DNA reads as TGTGCCAGCACCTGGGGGGGCCCACAAGAGACCCAGTACTTC. It specifies CASTWGGPQETQYF.

J is TRBJ2-1 and V is TRBV19; TRBD2 matches at 11 bases. Trimming at V came to 7 bases and at J to 6 bases, leaving 5 bases not matched to a gene. The CDR3 covers 14 residues. The germline gives CDR1 LNHDA, CDR2 SQIVND (reference sequence). Written as DNA, the CDR3 is TGTGCCAGTACGGTAGCGGGAGGGTCCAATGAGCAGTTCTTC. Its protein product is CASTVAGGSNEQFF.

V and J are TRBV7-6 and TRBJ2-1, with D possibly matching TRBD2 (6 bases). The CDR3 is made up of 15 amino acids. Per germline, CDR1 SGHVS and CDR2 FNYEAQ. The V gene lost 5 bases and the J gene lost 6 bases, with 17 bases spanning the gap. The CDR3 nucleotides read TGTGCCAGCAGCCGTGGCCGGGAGTGGAGCAATGAGCAGTTCTTC. As protein: CASSRGREWSNEQFF.

This clone was seen a few times. The rearrangement links TRBV15 to TRBJ2-5, with 9 bases aligning to TRBD1. With 3 bases clipped from V and 5 bases from J, the junction kept 7 bases outside the gene matches. The germline CDR1 and CDR2 sequences are LNHNV and YYDKDF (reference sequence). This CDR3 region has 15 residues. Written as DNA, the CDR3 is TGTGCCACCAGCAGGCGGACAGGGGTGGTGGAGACCCAGTACTTC. Protein sequence: CATSRRTGVVETQYF.

The V and J genes are TRBV6-1 and TRBJ2-3; TRBD2 matches at 10 bases. The CDR3 loop spans 15 amino acids. With 6 bases clipped from V and 0 bases from J, the junction kept 3 bases outside the gene matches. The V gene's germline CDR1 is MNHNS and CDR2 SASEGT. This CDR3 is CASRGLALSTDTQYF. The CDR3, as DNA: TGTGCCAGCAGGGGACTAGCGTTGAGCACAGATACGCAGTATTTT.

The chain carries TRBV11-1 and TRBJ1-1; weak D call: TRBD1 (5 bases). The CDR3 spans 16 residues. In germline, CDR1 is SGHAT, CDR2 FQDESV (reference sequence). Trimming took off 5 bases at V and 1 base at J, with 17 bases between the two ends. CDR3 residues: CASSPYTRQTNTEAFF. DNA for the CDR3: TGTGCCAGCAGCCCGTACACTCGACAGACGAACACTGAAGCTTTCTTT. Filled out from reference TRBV11-1 and TRBJ1-1, the complete variable domain reads EAEVAQSPRYKITEKSQAVAFWCDPISGHATLYWYRQILGQGPELLVQFQDESVVDDSQLPKDRFSAERLKGVDSTLKIQPAELGDSAMYLCASSPYTRQTNTEAFFGQGTRLTVV.

The V gene is TRBV4-2, the J gene TRBJ1-5; D is unclear. V gave up 0 bases and J gave up 5 bases, with 11 bases separating them. The germline V gene encodes CDR1 LGHNA and CDR2 YNFKEQ. The CDR3 covers 15 residues. For the CDR3, the DNA is TGTGCCAGCAGCCAAGAAGGGCGGCGGGATCAGCCCCAGCATTTT. Protein product: CASSQEGRRDQPQHF.

This chain joins TRBV28 and TRBJ2-7; 8 positions match TRBD1. Germline CDR1 and CDR2: MDHEN and SYDVKM. V was pared by 1 base and J by 6 bases, with 11 bases of the junction left unmatched. This CDR3 region has 16 residues. CDR3 amino acids: CASSLLLAGGLFEQYF. For the CDR3, the DNA is TGTGCCAGCAGTTTATTGCTGGCAGGGGGCCTGTTCGAGCAGTACTTC.

The chain joins TRBV28 to TRBJ2-5; 7 positions agree with TRBD1. Germline V gives CDR1 MDHEN, CDR2 SYDVKM. J gave up 5 bases and V 5 bases, and 8 bases lay outside the gene matches. CDR3 length: 14 amino acids. CDR3 protein: CASSPTGTWETQYF. Written as DNA, the CDR3 is TGTGCCAGCAGTCCGACAGGGACCTGGGAGACCCAGTACTTC.

The chain links TRBV9 to TRBJ1-1; 9 positions match TRBD1. There are 14 residues in the CDR3. Per germline, CDR1 SGDLS and CDR2 YYNGEE. Trimming cost V 4 bases and J 4 bases; bases outside gene matches: 5. The CDR3 DNA follows: TGTGCCAGCAGCCCACTGGACAGGGGCACTGAAGCTTTCTTT. Its protein product is CASSPLDRGTEAFF.

The chain carries TRBV4-2 and TRBJ2-7; 9 positions match TRBD2. V gave up 5 bases and J gave up 3 bases; unmatched junction bases: 20. This CDR3 spans 19 amino acids. Germline V gene sequence: CDR1 LGHNA, CDR2 YNFKEQ. The CDR3 bases are TGTGCCAGCAGCTTAGAAGGGGGGACTAGCTCTTTCTCGGGCTACGAGCAGTACTTC. Protein sequence: CASSLEGGTSSFSGYEQYF.

This clone has just a few counts. The J gene is TRBJ1-2, the V gene TRBV7-6, with unresolved D. The germline CDR1 and CDR2 sequences are SGHVS and FNYEAQ. V was pared by 1 base and J by 5 bases, with 11 bases between. The CDR3 loop spans 14 amino acids. The CDR3 coding sequence is TGTGCCAGCAGCTTAGACGCCGGCGGGTATGGCTACACCTTC. The encoded protein is CASSLDAGGYGYTF.

The V call is TRBV4-2, the J call TRBJ1-3; 7 bases match TRBD1. Trimming removed 2 bases from V and 9 bases from J; junction bases left unmatched: 16. CDR3 size: 17 residues. Germline assignment: CDR1 LGHNA and CDR2 YNFKEQ. The CDR3 reads CASSQTSLGTAFRTIYF. The CDR3 nucleotides are TGTGCCAGCAGCCAAACCTCTTTAGGGACAGCTTTTCGCACCATATATTTT.

This clone was detected once. The chain couples TRBV18 to TRBJ1-1; perhaps TRBD1 as D (5 bases). Per germline, CDR1 KGHSH and CDR2 LQKENI. The V and J ends lost 3 bases and 1 base respectively, with 9 bases between them. The CDR3 is 14 amino acids. The CDR3 loop is CASSPAQGNTEAFF. CDR3 DNA sequence: TGTGCCAGCTCACCTGCCCAGGGGAACACTGAAGCTTTCTTT. The full variable domain, rest sourced from reference TRBV18 and TRBJ1-1, is NAGVMQNPRHLVRRRGQEARLRCSPMKGHSHVYWYRQLPEEGLKFMVYLQKENIIDESGMPKERFSAEFPKEGPSILRIQQVVRGDSAAYFCASSPAQGNTEAFFGQGTRLTVV.

This clone appeared a single time. The V gene is TRBV28, the J gene TRBJ1-2; D gene unclear. Germline V gives CDR1 MDHEN, CDR2 SYDVKM. This CDR3 contains 13 residues. V was pared by 3 bases and J by 5 bases, with 10 bases between. The CDR3 loop is CASSFDRVYGYTF. In DNA, the CDR3 is TGTGCCAGCAGTTTCGATAGAGTATATGGCTACACCTTC.

The rearrangement links TRBV6-5 to TRBJ2-3; D perhaps matches TRBD2 (6 bases). V lost 7 bases and J 0 bases, leaving 8 bases between the germline ends. The CDR3 covers 13 residues. Germline-derived CDR1 and CDR2 are MNHEY and SVGAGI. CDR3 nucleotides: TGTGCCAGCAACGGGGGAAGCACAGATACGCAGTATTTT. Residues: CASNGGSTDTQYF.

The chain couples TRBV5-1 to TRBJ2-3, with TRBD2 matching 8 bases. This CDR3 has 17 amino acids. The V segment lost 7 bases and the J segment 3 bases; nucleotides outside the gene matches: 16. The germline V gene has CDR1 SGHRS and CDR2 YFSETQ. The CDR3 loop reads CASGRGLAREVTDTQYF. The CDR3 DNA reads TGCGCCAGCGGGAGAGGGCTCGCGCGGGAGGTTACAGATACGCAGTATTTT.

This sequence joins TRBV7-9 and TRBJ2-7; the match to TRBD1 covers 8 bases. This CDR3 has 13 amino acids. Germline CDR1 is SEHNR and CDR2 is FQNEAQ (reference sequence). V shed 5 bases and J 2 bases; nucleotides not matched to a gene: 2. The CDR3 coding sequence is TGTGCCAGCAGCCTGGACAGGGCCTACGAGCAGTACTTC. It specifies CASSLDRAYEQYF.